This T cell receptor (beta chain) came from a study of blood T cell repertoires in COVID-19 (dated by TCRdb to 2020 to 2021). Some background on the complete study: The collaborator samples originated in the United States, Italy and Spain and spanned the acute and convalescent phases of COVID-19. The material from the prospective study consisted of cDNA or gDNA derived from T cells, B-cell-depleted T cells, or PBMCs. Samples came from the ongoing ImmuneRACE study (first 160 participants) plus 1,254 subjects from 6 global collaborators. Where HLA class I and class II types were available, the types were taken from metadata supplied by the sample provider, not from assay-based typing. The repertoires were released in a freely available public database meant as a resource for research on the immune response to SARS-CoV-2. Deeply sampled blood TCRbeta repertoires from subjects exposed to, actively infected with, or recovered from COVID-19 were included in the dataset. A de-identified subject ID, COVID-19 status, age in years and sex were almost always included in the sample metadata. Broad study findings and their caveats: The amount of clinical and demographic metadata varied by source and participant and was provided uncurated.

TCRbeta CDR3 regions were amplified from genomic DNA by means of the immunoSEQ Assay, a bias-controlled multiplex PCR. Under the source paper's analysis protocol: The number of nucleated cells in each sample was estimated from the amplification of reference gene primers within the assay. To quantify the absolute abundance of each unique TCRbeta CDR3 rearrangement, sequence reads were collapsed and filtered. For each sample, productive Simpson clonality was calculated as the square root of Simpson's diversity index across productive rearrangements. The table was pulled from immuneACCESS by TCRdb, which kept in-frame rearrangements only. Such tables lose some clones; where checked, under half of the loss comes from unresolved V genes, and the rest has no known cause. D and trimming come from the DNA, and the V and J calls and clone size come from that table. For this sample the table gives about 200,000 clones, of which 80% to 90% were detected only once. The biggest ten clones account for around 3% of the sample.

About this clone: What antigen it recognizes has not been identified. Base qualities were left out, and no much larger clone turns up one base away.

The germline V gene gives CDR1 as KGHSH and CDR2 as LQKENI. V drops 4 bases and J drops 5 bases, leaving 13 bases in between. Its CDR3 holds 14 amino acids, cysteine through phenylalanine. Only the CDR3 part of the read is kept: 42 bases, read in frame from the first base. The collaborating institutions used their own protocols to collect whole blood in K2EDTA tubes. For TCRbeta analysis, collaborator samples were shipped as frozen whole blood, as isolated PBMCs, or as DNA extracted from either sample type. Sequencing input: peripheral blood. The sequence is built from TRBV18 and TRBJ2-3; the D segment could be TRBD2, given 5 matching bases. The origin of this receptor is a man between 60 and 75 years old with acute or convalescent COVID-19. The CDR3 amino acid sequence is: CASSLAGSGDTQYF. The DNA sequence reads TGTGCCAGCTCACTTGCAGGAAGCGGAGATACGCAGTATTTT.